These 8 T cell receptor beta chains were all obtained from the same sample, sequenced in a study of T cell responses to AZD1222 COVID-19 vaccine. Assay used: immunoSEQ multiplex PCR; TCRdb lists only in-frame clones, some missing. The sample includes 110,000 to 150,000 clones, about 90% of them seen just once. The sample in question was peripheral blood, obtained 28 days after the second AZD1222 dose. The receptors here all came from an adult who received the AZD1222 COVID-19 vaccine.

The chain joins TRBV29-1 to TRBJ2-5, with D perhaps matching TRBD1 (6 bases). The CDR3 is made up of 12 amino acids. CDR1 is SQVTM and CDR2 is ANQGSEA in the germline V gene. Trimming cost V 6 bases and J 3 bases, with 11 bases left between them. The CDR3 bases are TGCAGCGTGGCCCACAGGGAAGAGACCCAGTACTTC. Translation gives CSVAHREETQYF. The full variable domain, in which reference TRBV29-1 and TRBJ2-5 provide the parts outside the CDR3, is SAVISQKPSRDICQRGTSLTIQCQVDSQVTMMFWYRQQPGQSLTLIATANQGSEATYESGFVIDKFPISRPNLTFSTLTVSNMSPEDSSIYLCSVAHREETQYFGPGTRLLVL.

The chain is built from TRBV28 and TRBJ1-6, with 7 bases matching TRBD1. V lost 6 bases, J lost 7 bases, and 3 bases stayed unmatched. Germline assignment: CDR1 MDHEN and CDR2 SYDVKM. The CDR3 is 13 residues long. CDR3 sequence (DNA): TGTGCCAGCAGATCAGGGGGAAATTCACCCCTCCACTTT. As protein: CASRSGGNSPLHF.

This CDR3 is CAITRGLAGGSYNEQFF. The CDR3 coding sequence is TGTGCCATCACCCGGGGACTAGCGGGAGGATCATACAATGAGCAGTTCTTC. The V call is TRBV10-3, the J call TRBJ2-1; 15 bases are a match to TRBD2. After removal of 7 bases from V and 4 bases from J, the junction contained 8 bases not matched to a gene. Germline CDR1 reads ENHRY; CDR2 reads SYGVKD. The CDR3 consists of 17 residues.

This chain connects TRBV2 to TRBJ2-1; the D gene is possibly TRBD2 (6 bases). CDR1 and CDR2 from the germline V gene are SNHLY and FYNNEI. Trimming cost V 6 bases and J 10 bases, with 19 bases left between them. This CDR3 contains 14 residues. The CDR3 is CASSDQSTSSEQFF. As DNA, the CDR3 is TGTGCCAGCAGCGACCAAAGCACTAGCAGCGAGCAGTTCTTC.

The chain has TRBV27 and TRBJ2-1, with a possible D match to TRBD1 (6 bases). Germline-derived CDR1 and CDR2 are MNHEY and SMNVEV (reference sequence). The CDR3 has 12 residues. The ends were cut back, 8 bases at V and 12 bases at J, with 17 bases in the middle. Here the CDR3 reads CASSGAGYGQFF. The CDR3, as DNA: TGTGCCAGCTCAGGGGCAGGGTATGGGCAGTTCTTC.

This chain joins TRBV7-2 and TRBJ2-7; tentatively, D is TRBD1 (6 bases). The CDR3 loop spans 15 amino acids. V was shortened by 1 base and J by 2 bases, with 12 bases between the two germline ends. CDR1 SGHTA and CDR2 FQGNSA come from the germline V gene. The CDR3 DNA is TGTGCCAGCAGCTTAGGGGGGACACGGGCCTACGAGCAGTACTTC. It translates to CASSLGGTRAYEQYF.

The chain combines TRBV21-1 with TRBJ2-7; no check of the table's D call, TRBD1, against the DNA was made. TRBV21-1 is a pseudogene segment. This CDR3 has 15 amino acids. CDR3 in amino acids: CASSIQTGRGEEQYF. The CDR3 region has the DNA TGTGCCAGCAGCATACAGACAGGACGCGGCGAGGAGCAGTACTTC.

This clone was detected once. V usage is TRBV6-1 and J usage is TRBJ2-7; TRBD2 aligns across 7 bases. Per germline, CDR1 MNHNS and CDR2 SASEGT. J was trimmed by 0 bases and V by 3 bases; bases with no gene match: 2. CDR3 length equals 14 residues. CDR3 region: CASSDTGGSYEQYF. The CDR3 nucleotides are TGTGCCAGCAGTGATACGGGAGGCTCCTACGAGCAGTACTTC.